These 20 T cell receptor beta chains originate from one sample sequenced in a study of PD-L1 blockade in urothelial cancer. TCRdb's table, derived via immunoSEQ multiplex PCR, lists solely in-frame clones and lacks some. The sample has 25,000 to 35,000 clones, approximately 80% seen once. Noted time point: peripheral blood 6 weeks after treatment start. The sequencing here drew on PBMCs, taken around atezolizumab (anti-PD-L1) treatment. The receptor set was obtained from a man between 65 and 85 years old with urothelial cancer.

The chain employs TRBV6-6 and TRBJ2-2, with D perhaps TRBD1 (6 bases). V gave up 10 bases and J gave up 3 bases, with 18 bases separating them. CDR1 and CDR2 from the germline V gene are MNHNY and SVGAGI (reference sequence). The CDR3 runs to 15 residues. The CDR3 region has the DNA TGTGCCACCCAGACAGGCCGGGCCGACACCGGGGAGCTGTTTTTT. This sequence encodes CATQTGRADTGELFF.

This rearrangement joins TRBV7-9 to TRBJ1-2; unclear D gene. Trimming left V 8 bases short and J 4 bases short, with 8 bases between. CDR3 length: 11 amino acids. Per the germline V gene, CDR1 is SEHNR and CDR2 is FQNEAQ (reference sequence). CDR3 coding DNA: TGTGCCAGCGGACTTCCCTATGGCTACACCTTC. This encodes CASGLPYGYTF.

The genes are TRBV7-9 and TRBJ2-1, with 7 bases lining up with TRBD2. The CDR3 runs 14 residues. CDR1 is SEHNR, CDR2 FQNEAQ, per germline (reference sequence). V was pared by 5 bases and J by 7 bases, with 8 bases of the junction left unmatched. The CDR3 protein is CASSLFGTMNEQFF. Written as DNA, the CDR3 is TGTGCCAGCAGCCTCTTCGGGACTATGAATGAGCAGTTCTTC.

The J gene is TRBJ2-1, the V gene TRBV7-2, with 12 nucleotides matching TRBD2. Germline V gives CDR1 SGHTA, CDR2 FQGNSA. The CDR3 length is 16 residues. V was pared by 5 bases and J by 8 bases, with 10 bases of the junction left unmatched. CDR3 sequence reads: CASSAGLAGSIYEQFF. The CDR3 nucleotides read TGTGCCAGCAGCGCTGGACTAGCGGGGTCTATCTATGAGCAGTTCTTC.

This clone was counted between two and nine times. The V and J genes are TRBV7-3 and TRBJ2-2; perhaps TRBD1 as D (6 bases). The germline V and J ends were trimmed by 4 bases and 6 bases, with 6 bases remaining between them. The CDR3 contains 12 residues. Germline V gene lookup returns CDR1 SGHTA and CDR2 FQGTGA. CDR3 DNA sequence: TGTGCCAGCAGCTCAGGGGCCGGGGAGCTGTTTTTT. Its protein is CASSSGAGELFF.

The gene calls are TRBV4-2 and TRBJ1-1; no clear D. Germline V gene lookup returns CDR1 LGHNA and CDR2 YNFKEQ. This CDR3 has 16 amino acids. Trimming left V 1 base short and J 11 bases short, with 23 bases between. Here the CDR3 DNA reads TGTGCCAGCAGCCAAGGCGGCAGTGGGTTCACGGGAGGGGCTTTCTTT. The encoded protein is CASSQGGSGFTGGAFF.

The V gene is TRBV4-1, the J gene TRBJ2-1; D perhaps matches TRBD1 (5 bases). From germline, CDR1 is MGHRA and CDR2 YSYEKL. The V gene lost 3 bases and the J gene lost 8 bases, with 14 bases spanning the gap. The CDR3 contains 14 residues. Here the CDR3 reads CASSQGLRTHEQFF. The DNA for the CDR3 is TGCGCCAGCAGCCAGGGGCTCAGGACCCATGAGCAGTTCTTC.

This chain uses TRBV9 with TRBJ1-5, with 9 bases matching TRBD1. Unmatched junction bases numbered 6, after V lost 0 bases and J lost 8 bases. The CDR3 spans 15 residues. Germline V gives CDR1 SGDLS, CDR2 YYNGEE. The CDR3 DNA reads as TGTGCCAGCAGCGTAGGGACAGGGGTTGGGAAGCCCCAGCATTTT. Encoded protein: CASSVGTGVGKPQHF.

The rearrangement uses TRBV2 and TRBJ1-1; D gene ambiguous. V was trimmed by 4 bases and J by 5 bases, leaving 8 bases between them. Germline loops: CDR1 SNHLY, CDR2 FYNNEI. The CDR3 is 12 amino acids. In DNA form, the CDR3 reads TGTGCCAGCAGTGCGGTCCGGACTGAAGCTTTCTTT. As protein: CASSAVRTEAFF.

The chain carries TRBV30 and TRBJ1-1, with unresolved D. The length of the CDR3 is 13 residues. From germline, CDR1 is GTSNPN and CDR2 SVGIG (reference sequence). V was cut by 0 bases and J by 4 bases, with 9 bases left in between. The CDR3 sequence: CAWSVSLITEAFF. The CDR3 nucleotides read TGTGCCTGGAGTGTGAGTCTTATCACTGAAGCTTTCTTT.

The V gene is TRBV5-8, the J gene TRBJ1-6; D uncertain. The V end lost 6 bases, the J end lost 0 bases, and 10 bases lay between the germline ends. Germline lookup yields CDR1 SGHTS and CDR2 YDEGEE. CDR3 length: 15 amino acids. The CDR3 protein is CASNRVSSYNSPLHF. The CDR3 nucleotides are TGTGCCAGCAACCGAGTAAGCTCCTATAATTCACCCCTCCACTTT. Variable domain in full (rest from reference TRBV5-8 and TRBJ1-6): EAGVTQSPTHLIKTRGQQATLRCSPISGHTSVYWYQQALGLGLQFLLWYDEGEERNRGNFPPRFSGRQFPNYSSELNVNALELEDSALYLCASNRVSSYNSPLHFGNGTRLTVT.

The genes are TRBV7-2 and TRBJ1-5; D possibly corresponds to TRBD1 (6 bases). Germline CDR1 SGHTA, CDR2 FQGNSA. This CDR3 has 15 residues. Trimming took 3 bases from V and 0 from J, leaving 9 bases between them. CDR3 DNA: TGTGCCAGCAGCTTTCAGACAGGTAGCAATCAGCCCCAGCATTTT. As protein: CASSFQTGSNQPQHF. Looking up the rest from reference TRBV7-2 and TRBJ1-5 gives the full variable domain: GAGVSQSPSNKVTEKGKDVELRCDPISGHTALYWYRQSLGQGLEFLIYFQGNSAPDKSGLPSDRFSAERTGGSVSTLTIQRTQQEDSAVYLCASSFQTGSNQPQHFGDGTRLSIL.

This clone was detected only once. The V gene is TRBV7-2, the J gene TRBJ2-2, with 10 bases lining up with TRBD2. The CDR3 is 18 residues long. Germline V CDR1 and CDR2: SGHTA, FQGNSA. The ends lost 5 bases at V and 5 bases at J; junction bases unmatched: 14. The chain's CDR3 is CASSPPQGQRGGTGELFF. CDR3 in DNA: TGTGCCAGCAGCCCCCCCCAGGGACAGCGGGGGGGAACCGGGGAGCTGTTTTTT.

J is TRBJ1-5 and V is TRBV19; D gene unclear. Trimming left V 4 bases short and J 1 base short, with 14 bases between. The CDR3 covers 16 residues. Germline lookup yields CDR1 LNHDA and CDR2 SQIVND (reference sequence). In nucleotides, the CDR3 is TGTGCCAGTAGTACACGGGGAACAGTGAGCAATCAGCCCCAGCATTTT. It is translated as CASSTRGTVSNQPQHF. The full variable domain, its missing parts supplied by reference TRBV19 and TRBJ1-5, is DGGITQSPKYLFRKEGQNVTLSCEQNLNHDAMYWYRQDPGQGLRLIYYSQIVNDFQKGDIAEGYSVSREKKESFPLTVTSAQKNPTAFYLCASSTRGTVSNQPQHFGDGTRLSIL.

This sequence joins TRBV19 and TRBJ1-1; no clear D. The germline V gene encodes CDR1 LNHDA and CDR2 SQIVND (reference sequence). The V end was cut by 5 bases, the J end by 5 bases, with 12 bases between. The CDR3 has 13 residues. The CDR3 nucleotides read TGTGCCAGTAGTCAACAGATGGTTACTGAAGCTTTCTTT. It specifies CASSQQMVTEAFF.

This rearrangement joins TRBV7-3 to TRBJ2-3, with TRBD1 matching over 10 bases. The J segment lost 4 bases and the V segment lost 5 bases, leaving 9 bases of the junction unmatched. Germline CDR1 reads SGHTA; CDR2 reads FQGTGA. CDR3 size: 16 residues. The chain's CDR3 is CASSRAGTGAADTQYF. The CDR3 bases are TGTGCCAGCAGCCGAGCCGGGACAGGGGCGGCAGATACGCAGTATTTT.

This clone was seen only a few times. The chain is built from TRBV11-1 and TRBJ2-7; D is unresolved. This CDR3 has 13 amino acids. Germline lookup yields CDR1 SGHAT and CDR2 FQDESV (reference sequence). The V end was cut by 6 bases, the J end by 0 bases, with 9 bases between. CDR3 DNA: TGTGCCAGCAGGGAGAGGAGCTCCTACGAGCAGTACTTC. Protein product: CASRERSSYEQYF. Based on the CDR3 plus reference TRBV11-1 and TRBJ2-7, the full variable domain is EAEVAQSPRYKITEKSQAVAFWCDPISGHATLYWYRQILGQGPELLVQFQDESVVDDSQLPKDRFSAERLKGVDSTLKIQPAELGDSAMYLCASRERSSYEQYFGPGTRLTVT.

This chain joins TRBV2 and TRBJ1-5, with a weak D call TRBD1 (6 bases). Deletions cut 4 bases from V and 7 bases from J, with 17 bases between. The CDR3 has 15 residues. The germline CDR1 and CDR2 sequences are SNHLY and FYNNEI. CDR3 amino acids: CASSAGRGSVQPQHF. CDR3 nucleotide sequence: TGTGCCAGCAGTGCCGGCAGGGGTTCCGTCCAGCCCCAGCATTTT.

The rearrangement uses TRBV2 and TRBJ2-7; TRBD1 might be the D (5 bases). CDR1 and CDR2 from the germline V gene are SNHLY and FYNNEI. V was clipped by 2 bases and J by 7 bases, with 21 bases between them. The CDR3 has 16 residues. The CDR3 nucleotides read TGTGCCAGCAGTGAAAGTCTCGTCCAGGGAATCTGGGAGCAGTACTTC. Amino acids: CASSESLVQGIWEQYF.

This chain's CDR3 is CASSQERGGSQETQYF. CDR3 bases: TGCGCCAGCAGCCAAGAGAGGGGGGGGTCTCAAGAGACCCAGTACTTC. The chain is built from TRBV4-1 and TRBJ2-5; TRBD2 is a possible D gene (7 bases). The CDR3 has 16 residues. The ends were cut back, 0 bases at V and 2 bases at J, with 13 bases in the middle. Per germline, CDR1 MGHRA and CDR2 YSYEKL.